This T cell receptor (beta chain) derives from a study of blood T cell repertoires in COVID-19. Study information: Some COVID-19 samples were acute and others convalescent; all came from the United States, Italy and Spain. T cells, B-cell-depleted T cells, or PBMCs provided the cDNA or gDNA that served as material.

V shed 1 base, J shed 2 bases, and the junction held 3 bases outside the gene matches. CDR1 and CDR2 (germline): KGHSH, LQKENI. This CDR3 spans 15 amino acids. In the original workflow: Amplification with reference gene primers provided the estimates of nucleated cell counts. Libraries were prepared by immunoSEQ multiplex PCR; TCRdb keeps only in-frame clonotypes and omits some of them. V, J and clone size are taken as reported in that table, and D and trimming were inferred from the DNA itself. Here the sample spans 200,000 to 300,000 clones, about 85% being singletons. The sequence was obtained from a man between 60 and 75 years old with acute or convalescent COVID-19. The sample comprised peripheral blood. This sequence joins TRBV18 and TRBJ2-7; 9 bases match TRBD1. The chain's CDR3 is CASSPQGQGAYEQYF. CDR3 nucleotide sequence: TGTGCCAGCTCACCACAGGGACAGGGCGCCTACGAGCAGTACTTC.